This T cell receptor (beta chain) was profiled in a study of blood T cell repertoires in COVID-19. Study-wide context: Donors in the United States, Italy and Spain gave samples during acute or convalescent COVID-19. PBMCs, B-cell-depleted T cells, or T cells provided the cDNA or gDNA that made up the material.

The germline V and J ends were trimmed by 5 bases and 3 bases, with 13 bases remaining between them. This CDR3 is built from 14 residues. Germline CDR1 is SGHAT and CDR2 is FQNNGV. Seattle participants joined during active infection and were tracked over time. In the authors' workflow: Amplification with reference gene primers provided the estimates of nucleated cell counts. This table comes from immunoSEQ multiplex PCR, and its TCRdb copy is limited to in-frame clones, with some not included. That table gives V, J and clone size, and the DNA gave D and trimming. The sample has around 130,000 clones; roughly nine tenths are singletons.

The clonotype originates from a human donor with COVID-19, enrolled during active disease. The donor label of this sample is uncertain. This sequence joins TRBV11-2 and TRBJ1-1; D is undetermined. The sequenced sample was peripheral blood. In DNA form, the CDR3 reads TGTGCCAGCAGCAAGGCAGGCCGCGACACTGAAGCTTTCTTT. Amino acids: CASSKAGRDTEAFF.